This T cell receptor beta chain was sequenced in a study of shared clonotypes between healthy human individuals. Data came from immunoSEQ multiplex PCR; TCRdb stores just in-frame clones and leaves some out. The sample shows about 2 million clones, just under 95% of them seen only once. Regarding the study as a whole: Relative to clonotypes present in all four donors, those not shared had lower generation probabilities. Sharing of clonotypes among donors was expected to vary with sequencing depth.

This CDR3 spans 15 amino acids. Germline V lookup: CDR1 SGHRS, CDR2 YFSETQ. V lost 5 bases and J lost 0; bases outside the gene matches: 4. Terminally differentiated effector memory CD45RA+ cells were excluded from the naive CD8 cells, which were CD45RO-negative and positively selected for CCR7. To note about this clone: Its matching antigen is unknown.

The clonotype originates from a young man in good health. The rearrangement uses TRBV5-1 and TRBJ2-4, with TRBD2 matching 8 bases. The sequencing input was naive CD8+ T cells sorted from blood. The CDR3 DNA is TGCGCCAGCAGGGGCAGCGGGGGAGCCAAAAACATTCAGTACTTC. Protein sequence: CASRGSGGAKNIQYF.